Listed below are T cell receptor beta chains from one sample, sequenced in a study of OX40 agonist ivuxolimab in advanced cancers. TCRdb's table, derived via immunoSEQ multiplex PCR, lists solely in-frame clones and lacks some. The table shows about 69,000 clones, with approximately 86% occurring only once. The sample in question was CD4+ or CD8+ T cells sorted from blood, obtained in a trial of the OX40 agonist ivuxolimab. The receptors come from an adult with an advanced solid tumor such as melanoma, head and neck, liver or kidney cancer. Each CDR3 is given with its conserved first and last residue. D genes are given only for firm matches. Clone sizes are given selectively: once, few, many, or a class where the clone is expanded.

d_call j_call clone_size v_call cdr3_nt cdr3_aa
NA TRBJ2-7 NA TRBV28 TGTGCCAGCAGCACGGGGCAAGGACCCCACTACGAGCAGTACTTC CASSTGQGPHYEQYF
NA TRBJ2-7 NA TRBV5-5 TGTGCCAGCAGCTTTGACCCATCGGGACCCGAGCAGTACTTC CASSFDPSGPEQYF
NA TRBJ2-7 few TRBV9 TGTGCCAGCAGCGTAGGGATGAATACCTACGAGCAGTACTTC CASSVGMNTYEQYF
TRBD1 TRBJ1-2 once TRBV5-6 TGTGCCAGCAGCTTGACGGACAGGGTGACCTTC CASSLTDRVTF
TRBD1 TRBJ1-6 NA TRBV19 TGTGCCAGTAGTATAGGTCGACAGGGGACACCCACTTCACCCCTCCACTTT CASSIGRQGTPTSPLHF
NA TRBJ1-1 NA TRBV5-1 TGCGCCAGCAGCCGACTACAGGGAGCGAACACTGAAGCTTTCTTT CASSRLQGANTEAFF
NA TRBJ2-5 NA TRBV11-3 TGTGCCAGCAGCTTAGGCCTCCAAGAGACCCAGTACTTC CASSLGLQETQYF
NA TRBJ2-7 NA TRBV5-1 TGCGCCAGCAGCTTGGTGGGACTCTCCAGCTCCTACGAGCAGTACTTC CASSLVGLSSSYEQYF
TRBD1 TRBJ2-7 NA TRBV10-1 TGCGCCAGCACCCTACCGACAGGGATAAGGAACGAGCAGTACTTC CASTLPTGIRNEQYF
NA TRBJ2-7 NA TRBV21-1 TGTGCCAGGGACAGGGGGATTACGCTAGCGGGACCGCGGGTGGTCTCCTACGAGCAGTACTTC CARDRGITLAGPRVVSYEQYF
NA TRBJ1-3 NA TRBV6-5 TGTGCCAGCACCAGGGGCCTTAGCTCTGGAAACACCATATATTTT CASTRGLSSGNTIYF
NA TRBJ1-4 NA TRBV15 TGTGCCACCAGCAGAGATTTTATGGGAGACGCAACTAATGAAAAACTGTTTTTT CATSRDFMGDATNEKLFF
NA TRBJ1-3 NA TRBV6-5 TGTGCCAGCGGCGAGTTTCGCTCTGGAAACACCATATATTTT CASGEFRSGNTIYF
NA TRBJ1-3 NA TRBV6-5 TGTGCCAGCAGTTATGACGCAACCAGGAACACCATATATTTT CASSYDATRNTIYF
NA TRBJ2-5 NA TRBV27 TGTGCCAGCAGCAGAGAGGGTCAAGAGACCCAGTACTTC CASSREGQETQYF
NA TRBJ1-4 NA TRBV4-2 TGTGCCAGCAGCCAGGATACCGGACCCGGAGAAAAACTGTTTTTT CASSQDTGPGEKLFF
NA TRBJ2-6 NA TRBV5-1 TGCGCCAGCAGCTTGGGCCCCTCTGGGGCCAACGTCCTGACTTTC CASSLGPSGANVLTF
NA TRBJ1-3 NA TRBV19 TGTGCCAGCCGGGACGGAGCCTTCTCTGGAAACACCATATATTTT CASRDGAFSGNTIYF
NA TRBJ2-1 once TRBV6-6 TGTGCCAGCAGTTCCCCATCAGGGAAAGAGCAGTTCTTC CASSSPSGKEQFF
NA TRBJ1-5 NA TRBV28 TGTGCCAGCAGTTTAAAAAGTGGGACTTTGAGCAATCAGCCCCAGCATTTT CASSLKSGTLSNQPQHF
TRBD1 TRBJ2-5 NA TRBV5-1 TGCGCCAGCAGCTTGGATCTGGGACAGGGGGCTGGGGAGACCCAGTACTTC CASSLDLGQGAGETQYF
TRBD1 TRBJ1-2 NA TRBV30 TGTGCCTGGAGTCCCTTTAGATGGGACAGTCTAAACTATGGCTACACCTTC CAWSPFRWDSLNYGYTF
NA TRBJ1-1 NA TRBV4-2 TGTGCCAGCAGCCAAGGCGAGAACACTGAAGCTTTCTTT CASSQGENTEAFF
NA TRBJ2-3 NA TRBV20-1 TGCAGTGCTAGAGTGGGGGATACGCAGTATTTT CSARVGDTQYF
NA TRBJ2-4 NA TRBV28 TGTGCCAGCAGTTTATCCGTAGCCAAAAACATTCAGTACTTC CASSLSVAKNIQYF
NA TRBJ1-5 few TRBV19 TGTGCCGTAGGCAGGGGATATCAGCCCCAGCATTTT CAVGRGYQPQHF
TRBD1 TRBJ2-3 once TRBV28 TGTGCCAGCAGTCGACCCGCGACAGGGGTAGATACGCAGTATTTT CASSRPATGVDTQYF
NA TRBJ2-3 NA TRBV5-1 TGCGCCAGCAGCTTGGGTGGGTTGAGGGGCACAGATACGCAGTATTTT CASSLGGLRGTDTQYF
NA TRBJ1-1 few TRBV19 TGTGCCAGTAGCTGGGGCGGCACTGAAGCTTTCTTT CASSWGGTEAFF
NA TRBJ2-7 NA TRBV9 TGTGCCAGCAGCGGAGGCCGCTCCTACGAGCAGTACTTC CASSGGRSYEQYF
NA TRBJ2-1 NA TRBV2 TGTGCCAACTCCGAAGGGTTCAATGAGCAGTTCTTC CANSEGFNEQFF
NA TRBJ1-1 NA TRBV9 TGTGCCAGCAGCGTAGGTCAGGCGAACACTGAAGCTTTCTTT CASSVGQANTEAFF
NA TRBJ2-7 NA TRBV6-5 TGTGCCAGCACCTCCCCCCTTCTGAGCTACGAGCAGTACTTC CASTSPLLSYEQYF
TRBD1 TRBJ2-7 NA TRBV28 TGTGCCAGCAGTATCGACAGGGATAAGCAGTACTTC CASSIDRDKQYF
NA TRBJ1-1 NA TRBV29-1 TGCAGCGTTAACGGGCTCATGAACACTGAAGCTTTCTTT CSVNGLMNTEAFF
TRBD1 TRBJ2-3 NA TRBV18 TGTGCCAGCTCACCAGTGTCGGGACAGGGGGATACGCAGTATTTT CASSPVSGQGDTQYF
NA TRBJ2-5 NA TRBV5-4 TGTGCCAGCAGCTTGAGGGGCCAAGAGACCCAGTACTTC CASSLRGQETQYF
NA TRBJ1-2 NA TRBV4-2 TGTGCCAGCAGCCAAGGGTCCGGGGGTAACTATGGCTACACCTTC CASSQGSGGNYGYTF
NA TRBJ2-7 NA TRBV11-2 TGTGCCAGCAGCCTAACAGGGTTCTACGAGCAGTACTTC CASSLTGFYEQYF
TRBD1 TRBJ1-6 NA TRBV30 TGTGCCTGGTCTCAGGGGGCTGCCTATAATTCACCCCTCCACTTT CAWSQGAAYNSPLHF
NA TRBJ2-2 NA TRBV18 TGTGCCAGCTTCAGGGTACGGGACACCGGGGAGCTGTTTTTT CASFRVRDTGELFF
NA TRBJ1-5 NA TRBV28 TGTGCCAGCAGTTTGCGGGACTATTATCAGCCCCAGCATTTT CASSLRDYYQPQHF
NA TRBJ2-3 NA TRBV5-6 TGTGCCAGCAGCCTCCATTTTGGGAGCACAGATACGCAGTATTTT CASSLHFGSTDTQYF
NA TRBJ2-2 NA TRBV7-9 TGTGCCAGCGGAACCGGGGAGCTGTTTTTT CASGTGELFF
NA TRBJ2-2 NA TRBV6-5 TGTGCCAGCAGTTACGAGGGGGGAGGGGGCACCGGGGAGCTGTTTTTT CASSYEGGGGTGELFF
NA TRBJ1-5 NA TRBV28 TGTGCCAGCACCCCCCCGGGGGGTAGCAATCAGCCCCAGCATTTT CASTPPGGSNQPQHF
TRBD1 TRBJ2-6 NA TRBV19 TGTGCCAGTACCTTGGGACAGGGGTGGGCTGGGGCCAACGTCCTGACTTTC CASTLGQGWAGANVLTF
TRBD2 TRBJ2-5 NA TRBV6-1 TGTGCCAGCAGTGTGGGCGGGAGTGGCAACCAAGAGACCCAGTACTTC CASSVGGSGNQETQYF
TRBD2 TRBJ2-1 once TRBV2 TGTGCCAGTCTGAGGCGGGAGGGTAGCTATGAGCAGTTCTTC CASLRREGSYEQFF
NA TRBJ1-2 NA TRBV6-1 TGTGCCAGCAGTGAAATGGGGGGTAGCTATGGCTACACCTTC CASSEMGGSYGYTF
TRBD2 TRBJ2-1 NA TRBV18 TGTGCCAGCTCACCACCCTATAGCGGGAGGACTTACAATGAGCAGTTCTTC CASSPPYSGRTYNEQFF
TRBD1 TRBJ2-3 NA TRBV9 TGTGCCAGCACCGGACAGGGGTCCACAGATACGCAGTATTTT CASTGQGSTDTQYF
NA TRBJ2-3 few TRBV5-4 TGTGCCAGCAGCTTGGACCGGGTTGGCACAGATACGCAGTATTTT CASSLDRVGTDTQYF
NA TRBJ2-3 NA TRBV11-2 TGTGCCAGCAGCTCAACAACTCGGGAGGATACGCAGTATTTT CASSSTTREDTQYF